This T cell receptor beta chain appears in the sequencing data of a study of cytomegalovirus exposure and HLA in healthy donors. The PCR contained 60 Vbeta and 13 Jbeta primers. The data were produced by immunoSEQ multiplex PCR, yet TCRdb's version contains in-frame clones alone and is incomplete. The sample holds about 94,000 clones, around 76% seen once. CDR1 is DFQATT, CDR2 SNEGSKA, per germline (reference sequence). The CDR3 covers 11 residues. V lost 5 bases and J 6 bases, leaving 9 bases between the germline ends. This clone occurred once. Sequencing was carried out using PBMCs. The chain has TRBV20-1 and TRBJ2-3; D not resolved. The receptor's source is a middle-aged man in good health and CMV-seropositive. The DNA of the CDR3 is TGCAGTGCTCCCGATCGGGATACGCAGTATTTT. This sequence encodes CSAPDRDTQYF.